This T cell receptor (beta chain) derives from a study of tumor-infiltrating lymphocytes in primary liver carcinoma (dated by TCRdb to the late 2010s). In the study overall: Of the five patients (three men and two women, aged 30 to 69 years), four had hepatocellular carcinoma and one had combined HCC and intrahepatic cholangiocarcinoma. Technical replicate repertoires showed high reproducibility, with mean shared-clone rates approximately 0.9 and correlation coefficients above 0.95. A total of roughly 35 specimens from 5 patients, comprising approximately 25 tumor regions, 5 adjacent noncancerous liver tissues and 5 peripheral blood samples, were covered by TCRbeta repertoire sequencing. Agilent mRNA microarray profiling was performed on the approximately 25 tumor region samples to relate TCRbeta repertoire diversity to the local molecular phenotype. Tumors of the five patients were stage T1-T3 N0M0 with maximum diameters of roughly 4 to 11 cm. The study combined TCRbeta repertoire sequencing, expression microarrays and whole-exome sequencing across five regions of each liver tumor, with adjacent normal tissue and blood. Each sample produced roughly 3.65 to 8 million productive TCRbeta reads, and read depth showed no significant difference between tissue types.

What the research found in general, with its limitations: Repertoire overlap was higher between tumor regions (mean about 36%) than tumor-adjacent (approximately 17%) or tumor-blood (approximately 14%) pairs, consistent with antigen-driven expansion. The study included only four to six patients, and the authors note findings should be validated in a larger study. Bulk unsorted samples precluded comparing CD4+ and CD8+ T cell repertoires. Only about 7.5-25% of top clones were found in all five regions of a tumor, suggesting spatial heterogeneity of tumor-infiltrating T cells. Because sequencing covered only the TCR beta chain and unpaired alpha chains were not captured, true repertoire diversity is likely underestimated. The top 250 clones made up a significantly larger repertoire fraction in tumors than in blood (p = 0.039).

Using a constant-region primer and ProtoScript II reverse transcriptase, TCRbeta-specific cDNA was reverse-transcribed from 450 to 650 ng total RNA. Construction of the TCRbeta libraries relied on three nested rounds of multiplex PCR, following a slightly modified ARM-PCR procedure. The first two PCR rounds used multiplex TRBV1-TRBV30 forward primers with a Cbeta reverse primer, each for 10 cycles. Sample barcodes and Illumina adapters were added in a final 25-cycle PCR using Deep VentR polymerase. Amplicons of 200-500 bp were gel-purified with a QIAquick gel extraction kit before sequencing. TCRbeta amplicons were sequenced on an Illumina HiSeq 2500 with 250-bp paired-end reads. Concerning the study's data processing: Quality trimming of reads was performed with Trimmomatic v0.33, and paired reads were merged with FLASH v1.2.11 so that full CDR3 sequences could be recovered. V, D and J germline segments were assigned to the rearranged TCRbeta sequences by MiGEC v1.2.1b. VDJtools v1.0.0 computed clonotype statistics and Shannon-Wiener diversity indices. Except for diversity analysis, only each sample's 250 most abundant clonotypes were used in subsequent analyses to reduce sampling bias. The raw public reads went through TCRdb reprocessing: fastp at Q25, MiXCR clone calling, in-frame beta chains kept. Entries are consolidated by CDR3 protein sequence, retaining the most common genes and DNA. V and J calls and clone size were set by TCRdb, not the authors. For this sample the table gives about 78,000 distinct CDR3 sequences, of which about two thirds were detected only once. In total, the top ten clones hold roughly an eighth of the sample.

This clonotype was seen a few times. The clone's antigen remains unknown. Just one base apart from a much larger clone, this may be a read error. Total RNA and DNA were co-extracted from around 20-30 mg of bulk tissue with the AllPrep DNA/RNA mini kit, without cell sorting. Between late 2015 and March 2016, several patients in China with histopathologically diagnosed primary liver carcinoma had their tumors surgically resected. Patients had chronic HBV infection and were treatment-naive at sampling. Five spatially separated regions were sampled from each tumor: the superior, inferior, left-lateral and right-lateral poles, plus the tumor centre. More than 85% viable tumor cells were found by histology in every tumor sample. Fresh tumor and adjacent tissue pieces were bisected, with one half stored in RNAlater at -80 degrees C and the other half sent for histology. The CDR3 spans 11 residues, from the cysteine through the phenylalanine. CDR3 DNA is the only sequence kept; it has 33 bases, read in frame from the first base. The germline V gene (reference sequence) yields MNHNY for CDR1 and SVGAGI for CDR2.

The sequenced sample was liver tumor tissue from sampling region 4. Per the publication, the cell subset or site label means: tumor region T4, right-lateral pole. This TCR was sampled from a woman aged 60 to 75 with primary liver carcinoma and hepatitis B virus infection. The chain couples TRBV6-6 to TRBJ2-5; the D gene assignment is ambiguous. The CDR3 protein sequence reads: CANSRKETQYF. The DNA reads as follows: TGTGCCAACAGTCGAAAAGAGACCCAGTACTTC.